These 2 T cell receptor beta chains were sequenced from one sample in a study of blood T cell repertoires in COVID-19. Sequencing used immunoSEQ multiplex PCR; TCRdb keeps in-frame clones, though not all of them. The table lists 25,000 to 30,000 clones, about nine tenths of them singletons. The material sequenced was peripheral blood. These TCRs come from a human donor in a cohort sampled during active COVID-19. The donor label of this sample is uncertain.

This chain links TRBV21-1 with TRBJ2-7; no DNA check was done on the table's D call, TRBD2. TRBV21-1 is recorded as a pseudogene. The CDR3 contains 14 residues. The CDR3 nucleotides are TGTGCCCTCTATGGATCACTTAGCCGCTACGAGCAGTACTTC. Protein sequence: CALYGSLSRYEQYF.

This clone occurred a few times. This chain links TRBV2 with TRBJ1-4; no clear D. Germline V gives CDR1 SNHLY, CDR2 FYNNEI. This CDR3 is built from 16 residues. Trimming removed 1 base at V and 3 bases at J, with 12 bases between. CDR3 coding DNA: TGTGCCAGCAGTGAAGGAGGGAAAGGAGCTAATGAAAAACTGTTTTTT. Its protein product is CASSEGGKGANEKLFF.